What follows describes a single T cell receptor beta chain. The data originate from a study of blood T cell repertoires in COVID-19. The ends were cut back, 4 bases at V and 0 bases at J, with 6 bases in the middle. In germline, CDR1 is LNHDA, CDR2 SQIVND (reference sequence). The CDR3 is 13 amino acids. Profiled with immunoSEQ multiplex PCR; TCRdb holds only in-frame clones, not every one. The sample holds tens of thousands of clones; approximately 88% are singletons and the top ten take around 3.1%. The chain is built from TRBV19 and TRBJ1-1; D unresolved. The sample was peripheral blood. The clonotype comes from a man between 45 and 60 years old with active COVID-19. In DNA, the CDR3 is TGTGCCAGTAGTAGACTGCTGAACACTGAAGCTTTCTTT. This encodes CASSRLLNTEAFF.